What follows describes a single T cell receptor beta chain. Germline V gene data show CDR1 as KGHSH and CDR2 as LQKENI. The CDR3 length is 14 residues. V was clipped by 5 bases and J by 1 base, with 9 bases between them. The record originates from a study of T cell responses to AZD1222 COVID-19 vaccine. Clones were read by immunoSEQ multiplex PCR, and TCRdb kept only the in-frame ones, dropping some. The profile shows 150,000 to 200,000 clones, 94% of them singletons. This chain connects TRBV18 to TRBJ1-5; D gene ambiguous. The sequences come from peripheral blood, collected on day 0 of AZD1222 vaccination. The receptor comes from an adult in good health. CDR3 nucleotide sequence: TGTGCCAGCTCATCCCTCCTAAGCAATCAGCCCCAGCATTTT. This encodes CASSSLLSNQPQHF.